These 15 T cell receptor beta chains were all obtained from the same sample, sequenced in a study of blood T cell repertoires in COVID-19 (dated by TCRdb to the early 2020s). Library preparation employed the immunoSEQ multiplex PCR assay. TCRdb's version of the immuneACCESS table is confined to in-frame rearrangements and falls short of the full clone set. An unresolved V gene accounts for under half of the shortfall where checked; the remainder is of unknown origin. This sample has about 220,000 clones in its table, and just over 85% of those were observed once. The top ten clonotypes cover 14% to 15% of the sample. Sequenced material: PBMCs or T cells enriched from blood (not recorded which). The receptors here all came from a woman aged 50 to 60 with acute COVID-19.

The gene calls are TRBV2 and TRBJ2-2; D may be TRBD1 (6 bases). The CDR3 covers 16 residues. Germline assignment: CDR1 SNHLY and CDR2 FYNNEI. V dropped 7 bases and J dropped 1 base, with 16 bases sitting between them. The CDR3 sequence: CASTGGQRLNTGELFF. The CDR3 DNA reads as TGTGCCAGCACCGGAGGACAGCGCCTGAACACCGGGGAGCTGTTTTTT.

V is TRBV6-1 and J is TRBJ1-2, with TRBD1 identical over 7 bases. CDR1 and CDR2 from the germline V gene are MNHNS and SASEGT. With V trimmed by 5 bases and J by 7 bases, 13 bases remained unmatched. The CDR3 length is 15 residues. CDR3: CASSTRQGGLGGYTF. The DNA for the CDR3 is TGTGCCAGCAGTACCCGCCAGGGGGGACTAGGTGGCTACACCTTC.

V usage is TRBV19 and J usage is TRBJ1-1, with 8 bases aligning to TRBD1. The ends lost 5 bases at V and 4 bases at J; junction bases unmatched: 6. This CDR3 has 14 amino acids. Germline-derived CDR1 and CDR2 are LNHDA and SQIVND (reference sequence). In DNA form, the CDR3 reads TGTGCCAGTAGTGCCCTGGACAGGGCCACTGAAGCTTTCTTT. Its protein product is CASSALDRATEAFF.

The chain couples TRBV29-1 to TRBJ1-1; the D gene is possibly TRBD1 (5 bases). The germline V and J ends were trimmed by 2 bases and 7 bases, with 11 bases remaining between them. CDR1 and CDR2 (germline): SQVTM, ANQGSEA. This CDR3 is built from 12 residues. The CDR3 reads CSVERGTGEAFF. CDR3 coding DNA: TGCAGCGTTGAAAGGGGTACTGGTGAAGCTTTCTTT.

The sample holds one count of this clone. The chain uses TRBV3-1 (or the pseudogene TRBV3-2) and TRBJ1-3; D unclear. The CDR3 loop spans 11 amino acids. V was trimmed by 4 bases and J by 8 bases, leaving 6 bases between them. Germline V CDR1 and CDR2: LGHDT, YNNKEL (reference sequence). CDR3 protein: CASSRLDTIYF. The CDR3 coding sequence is TGTGCCAGCAGCCGGTTAGACACCATATATTTT.

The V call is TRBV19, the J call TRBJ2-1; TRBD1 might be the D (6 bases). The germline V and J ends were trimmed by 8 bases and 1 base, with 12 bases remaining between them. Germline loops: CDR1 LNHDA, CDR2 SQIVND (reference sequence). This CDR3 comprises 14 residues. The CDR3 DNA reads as TGTGCCAGTGGCCGAACAGGGTCCTACAATGAGCAGTTCTTC. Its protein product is CASGRTGSYNEQFF.

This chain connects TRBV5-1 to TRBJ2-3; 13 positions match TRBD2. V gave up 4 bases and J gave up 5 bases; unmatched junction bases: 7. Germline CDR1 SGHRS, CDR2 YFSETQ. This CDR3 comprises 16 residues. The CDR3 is CASSKGLAGSEDTQYF. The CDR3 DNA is TGCGCCAGCAGCAAGGGACTAGCGGGATCGGAAGATACGCAGTATTTT.

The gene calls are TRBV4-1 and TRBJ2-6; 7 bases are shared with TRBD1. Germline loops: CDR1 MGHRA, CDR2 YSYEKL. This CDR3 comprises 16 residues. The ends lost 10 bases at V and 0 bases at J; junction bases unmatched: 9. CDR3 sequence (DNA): TGCGCCACCAGAGACAGGGTCAGCTCTGGGGCCAACGTCCTGACTTTC. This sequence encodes CATRDRVSSGANVLTF.

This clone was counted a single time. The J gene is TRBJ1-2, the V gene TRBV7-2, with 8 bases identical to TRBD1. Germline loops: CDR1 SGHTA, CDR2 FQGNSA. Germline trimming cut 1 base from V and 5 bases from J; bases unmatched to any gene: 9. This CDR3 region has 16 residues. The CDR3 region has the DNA TGTGCCAGCAGCTTAGGGGGGACAGGAGTGGGGTATGGCTACACCTTC. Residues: CASSLGGTGVGYGYTF.

The CDR3 here is CASRRGTGLNQPQHF. The DNA of the CDR3 is TGTGCCAGTAGAAGGGGAACAGGATTAAATCAGCCCCAGCATTTT. The chain couples TRBV19 to TRBJ1-5, with D possibly being TRBD1 (5 bases). The length of the CDR3 is 15 residues. V gave up 6 bases and J gave up 4 bases, with 16 bases separating them. Germline CDR1 is LNHDA and CDR2 is SQIVND (reference sequence).

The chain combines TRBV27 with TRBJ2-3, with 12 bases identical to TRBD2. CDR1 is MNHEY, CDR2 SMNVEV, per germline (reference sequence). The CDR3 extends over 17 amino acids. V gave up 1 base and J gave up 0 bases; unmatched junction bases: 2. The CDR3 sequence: CASSLWGTSGSTDTQYF. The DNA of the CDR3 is TGTGCCAGCAGTTTATGGGGGACTAGCGGGAGCACAGATACGCAGTATTTT.

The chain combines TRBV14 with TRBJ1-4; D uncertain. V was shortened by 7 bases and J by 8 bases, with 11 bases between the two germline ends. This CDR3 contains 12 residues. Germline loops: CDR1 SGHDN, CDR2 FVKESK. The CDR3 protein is CASNNGQEKLFF. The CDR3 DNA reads TGTGCCAGCAATAATGGGCAGGAAAAACTGTTTTTT.

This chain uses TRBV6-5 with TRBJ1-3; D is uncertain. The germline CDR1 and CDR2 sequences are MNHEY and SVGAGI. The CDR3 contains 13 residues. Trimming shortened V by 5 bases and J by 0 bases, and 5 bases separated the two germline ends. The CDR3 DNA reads TGTGCCAGCAGTCTTTTCTCTGGAAACACCATATATTTT. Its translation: CASSLFSGNTIYF.

CDR3 loop: CARAPGGAGNEQYF. In nucleotides, the CDR3 is TGCGCCCGCGCGCCGGGGGGGGCCGGTAACGAGCAGTACTTC. The genes are TRBV5-1 and TRBJ2-7, with 8 bases fitting TRBD2. This CDR3 spans 14 amino acids. With 10 bases clipped from V and 5 bases from J, the junction kept 14 bases outside the gene matches. Looked up from germline, CDR1 is SGHRS and CDR2 is YFSETQ.

The CDR3 reads CASSLANGYTF. The CDR3 DNA is TGTGCCAGCAGCTTGGCCAATGGCTACACCTTC. The genes are TRBV7-9 and TRBJ1-2; no clear D. This CDR3 comprises 11 residues. Between the trimmed V and J ends, which lost 3 bases and 6 bases, there was a span of 5 bases. The germline V gene has CDR1 SEHNR and CDR2 FQNEAQ (reference sequence). The full variable domain, rest sourced from reference TRBV7-9 and TRBJ1-2, is DTGVSQNPRHKITKRGQNVTFRCDPISEHNRLYWYRQTLGQGPEFLTYFQNEAQLEKSRLLSDRFSAERPKGSFSTLEIQRTEQGDSAMYLCASSLANGYTFGSGTRLTVV.